This T cell receptor (beta chain) was obtained from a study of T cell responses to AZD1222 COVID-19 vaccine. Study results and limitations: Repertoires were obtained solely post-peak T cell response. Donors were chiefly white British, with a greater number of females, and clonal diversity was perhaps underestimated.

Assay used: immunoSEQ multiplex PCR; TCRdb lists only in-frame clones, some missing. Of 55,000 to 65,000 clones detected, roughly 80% appear once; the ten largest clones hold under 4.5%. The CDR3 has 14 residues. Trimming took 8 bases from V and 7 from J, leaving 15 bases between them. Germline V CDR1 and CDR2: SGHTA, FQGNSA. On this clone: The antigen is unknown.

This receptor was taken from an adult who received the AZD1222 COVID-19 vaccine. The chain links TRBV7-2 to TRBJ1-6, with a tentative D call TRBD1 (6 bases). Sequencing was performed on peripheral blood, taken 28 days after the second AZD1222 dose. CDR3 in amino acids: CASRQVLVNSPLHF. Written as DNA, the CDR3 is TGTGCCAGCCGACAGGTCCTGGTAAATTCACCCCTCCACTTT.